This entry is about one TCR beta chain. Its specificity is not known. The CDR3 covers 12 residues. Germline lookup yields CDR1 SGHKS and CDR2 YYEKEE (reference sequence). The V end lost 2 bases, the J end lost 2 bases, and 5 bases lay between the germline ends. This record belongs to a study of cytomegalovirus exposure and HLA in healthy donors. Points from the study as a whole: Cytomegalovirus association was listed for 150 or so TCR beta chains. A later analysis found common viral pathogens apparently linked to several of the most significant clusters. Among the sequence variants, a highly shared cluster was likely an artifact of sequencing.

Healthy bone marrow donors formed the donor group. Primers: 60 Vbeta forward and 13 Jbeta reverse. The data were produced by immunoSEQ multiplex PCR, yet TCRdb's version contains in-frame clones alone and is incomplete. The repertoire consists of 160,000 or so clones, with 60% to 80% occurring once and the leading ten covering about 1.5%. The receptor was isolated from a male donor in good health and CMV-seronegative. Sequencing used PBMCs. V gene TRBV5-5 combines with J gene TRBJ2-7; D gene ambiguous. The CDR3 loop reads CASSFSAYEQYF. DNA of the CDR3: TGTGCCAGCAGCTTCTCTGCCTACGAGCAGTACTTC.